A selection of T cell receptor beta chains follows, all from one sample in a study of response to subunit inactivated influenza vaccine. MiXCR, run by TCRdb on the RT-PCR reads, gives a single entry per CDR3 protein. This sample has over 750,000 distinct CDR3 sequences, with approximately 22% found just once. The sequences come from PBMCs from blood, collected more than 4 days after vaccination. These receptors came from a man aged 50 to 60 who received an inactivated influenza vaccine. Each CDR3 is given with its conserved first and last residue.

v_gene: TRBV6-1; CDR3aa: CASSQSVEGSYNEQFF
v_gene: TRBV2; CDR3aa: CASSEEGFSGANVLTF
v_gene: TRBV4-2; CDR3aa: CASSQVSSGANVLTF
v_gene: TRBV14; CDR3aa: CARHSGGRNEQFF
v_gene: TRBV12-3/TRBV12-4; CDR3aa: CASSPAWTGVNIFQHF
v_gene: TRBV7-3; CDR3aa: CASSLTSGTTYNEQFF
v_gene: TRBV6-2/TRBV6-3; CDR3aa: CASSRPQGSGTDTQYF
v_gene: TRBV5-6; CDR3aa: CASSQLRVGEQYF
v_gene: TRBV6-2/TRBV6-3; CDR3aa: CASRGLGISSGRVDEQFF
v_gene: TRBV12-3/TRBV12-4; CDR3aa: CASRRYQPQHF
v_gene: TRBV20-1; CDR3aa: CSARDRRGMNTEAFF
v_gene: TRBV12-3/TRBV12-4; CDR3aa: CASSLNFEEVGPNEQFF
v_gene: TRBV4-3; CDR3aa: CASSQEPPRQASLYTDTQYF
v_gene: TRBV5-1; CDR3aa: CASRLGGASFQETQYF
v_gene: TRBV18; CDR3aa: CASSLELAGVADTQYF
v_gene: TRBV20-1; CDR3aa: CSASGRGETQYF
v_gene: TRBV9; CDR3aa: CASRATSGRFNEQFF
v_gene: TRBV20-1; CDR3aa: CSARGRKVAGGPREQYF
v_gene: TRBV11-3; CDR3aa: CARSLGVYNEQFF
v_gene: TRBV7-9; CDR3aa: CASSSRRDTYNEQFF
v_gene: TRBV7-9; CDR3aa: CASSAGGRRLPGYTF
v_gene: TRBV18; CDR3aa: CASSPGTGVNEQFF
v_gene: TRBV4-1; CDR3aa: CASSQGATDTQYF
v_gene: TRBV4-3; CDR3aa: CASSQDRGEDTEAFF
v_gene: TRBV12-3/TRBV12-4; CDR3aa: CASIDDLALGPTGELFF
v_gene: TRBV11-2; CDR3aa: CASSLVFGVNSYNEQFF
v_gene: TRBV11-2; CDR3aa: CASSLSVFEQFF
v_gene: TRBV5-1; CDR3aa: CASSFLQGRNTEAFF
v_gene: TRBV7-8; CDR3aa: CASSGRLGATYEQYF
v_gene: TRBV20-1; CDR3aa: CSARPADLLETQYF
v_gene: TRBV5-1; CDR3aa: CASSPLPTERNEQFF
v_gene: TRBV10-2; CDR3aa: CASSEGGWGNEQFF
v_gene: TRBV20-1; CDR3aa: CSALTSGRETQYF
v_gene: TRBV4-2; CDR3aa: CASRNAAGETDTQYF
v_gene: TRBV6-1; CDR3aa: CASGGEDTYTEAFF
v_gene: TRBV20-1; CDR3aa: CSAPGTATNYGYTF
v_gene: TRBV20-1; CDR3aa: CSAPTGPSNQPQHF
v_gene: TRBV9; CDR3aa: CASSAGLAGGGSYNEQFF
v_gene: TRBV6-2/TRBV6-3; CDR3aa: CASSYSVDNSPLHF
v_gene: TRBV12-3/TRBV12-4; CDR3aa: CASRSGQVNSPLHF
v_gene: TRBV11-2; CDR3aa: CASSPRGSGVSYNEQFF
v_gene: TRBV2; CDR3aa: CASEGRLAVYNEQFF
v_gene: TRBV28; CDR3aa: CASSYRGLEQYF
v_gene: TRBV6-1; CDR3aa: CASSETLGRPGNTIYF
v_gene: TRBV5-1; CDR3aa: CASSRGLAGGGYNEQFF
v_gene: TRBV29-1; CDR3aa: CSVERLAGEKETQYF